This T cell receptor beta chain was sequenced in a study of beta chain features in type 1 diabetes. This clone was detected a few times. Its antigen is still unknown. Donors underwent one heparinised blood draw, 90 to 150 mL on average. Via CD45RO/CCR7/CD25/CD127/CD95/CD27, cells of the CD4+ naive, central memory, regulatory and stem cell-like memory subsets were sorted. CDR3 length equals 14 residues. Germline values: CDR1 SGHAT, CDR2 FQNNGV. V was pared by 1 base and J by 10 bases, with 14 bases between. Study-wide results and caveats: Patients' naive, central memory and Treg TCRB repertoires seemed closer to one another than those of healthy donors.

Expressed TCRB transcripts were sequenced after all isolated RNA was converted to cDNA. TCRdb keeps only in-frame clones here, not all; method: immunoSEQ multiplex PCR. This sample has around 350,000 clones, with over 10% found just once. Sequences were obtained from naive CD4+ T cells from blood. V and J are TRBV11-2 and TRBJ2-1, with D uncertain. The TCR was taken from a man in his late teens or twenties in good health. CDR3 nucleotide sequence: TGTGCCAGCAGCTTAGGAGTGTCAAATTGGGAGCAGTTCTTC. It codes for CASSLGVSNWEQFF.